The T cell receptor (beta chain) described here comes from a study of T cell responses to AZD1222 COVID-19 vaccine. Measured with immunoSEQ multiplex PCR; TCRdb has only the in-frame clones, and not every one. This table holds approximately 180,000 clones, more than 75% found once. Germline V gene sequence: CDR1 MNHEY, CDR2 SMNVEV (reference sequence). V dropped 9 bases and J dropped 2 bases, with 19 bases sitting between them. The CDR3 extends over 16 amino acids. V is TRBV27 and J is TRBJ2-2; perhaps TRBD2 as D (6 bases). Here the sequenced sample was peripheral blood, taken 28 days after the second AZD1222 dose. The sequence was collected from an adult who received the AZD1222 COVID-19 vaccine. For the CDR3, the DNA is TGTGCCAGTAGCCGGCGGGACTCCACAAACACCGGGGAGCTGTTTTTT. Its protein is CASSRRDSTNTGELFF.